This TCR beta chain was captured by sequencing in a study of cytomegalovirus exposure and HLA in healthy donors. The study, taken as a whole, reports: What a later analysis showed was that several of the most significant clusters appeared linked to common viral pathogens.

Primers: 60 Vbeta forward and 13 Jbeta reverse. Assay: immunoSEQ multiplex PCR; the TCRdb copy retains only in-frame clones and omits some. The profile shows approximately 180,000 clones, around 70% of them singletons. This clone was recorded once. Its target is unknown. The length of the CDR3 is 13 residues. Germline V gene lookup returns CDR1 SQVTM and CDR2 ANQGSEA. V was clipped by 6 bases and J by 4 bases; unmatched bases: 6. This chain connects TRBV29-1 to TRBJ1-2; 9 bases agree with TRBD1. Specimen: PBMCs. This TCR came from a male donor in good health and CMV-seronegative. The CDR3 DNA reads TGCAGCGTAGAGGACAGGGGAAGCTATGGCTACACCTTC. Its protein product is CSVEDRGSYGYTF.